Described below is a single T cell receptor (beta chain) sequence and its context. The data derive from a study of blood T cell repertoires in COVID-19. Trimming removed 6 bases from V and 4 bases from J, with 12 bases in between. The CDR3 has 13 amino acids. Per the authors' pipeline: Reference gene primer amplification gave estimated nucleated cell counts. Repertoires were generated with immunoSEQ multiplex PCR, while TCRdb's copy carries only in-frame clones and drops some. V and J calls and clone size are as listed in that table; D and trimming were resolved from the DNA. Of about 370,000 clones listed, roughly nine tenths are singletons.

This receptor was taken from a man younger than 30 who had recovered from COVID-19. Specimen: PBMCs or T cells enriched from blood (not recorded which). The gene calls are TRBV12-3 or TRBV12-4 and TRBJ1-2; D is uncertain. For the CDR3, the DNA is TGTGCCAGCAGCCCGGGAGGCTCCTATGGCTACACCTTC. It yields the protein CASSPGGSYGYTF.